Below, 10 T cell receptor beta chains from the same sample are listed, as sequenced in a study of T cells in Graves' hyperthyroidism and ophthalmopathy. Regions amplified from RNA transcripts were the TCR beta CDR3 regions. The HTBI primer set was used in a first-round RT-PCR of the TCR CDR3. TCRdb re-analysed the multiplex PCR reads in MiXCR, keeping a single row per CDR3 protein. The data show 650,000 to 700,000 distinct CDR3 sequences, around 15% seen once. Sequencing used blood. Source of these receptors: a man aged 45-60 years with Graves' hyperthyroidism.

The V call is TRBV28, the J call TRBJ2-7; the match to TRBD1 covers 8 bases. The V gene end was trimmed by 5 bases and the J gene end by 0 bases; junction bases not matched to a gene: 9. This CDR3 has 16 residues. Germline CDR1 MDHEN, CDR2 SYDVKM. CDR3 bases: TGTGCCAGCAGTAACCCAGGGGGCGCGCACTCCTACGAGCAGTACTTC. Translation gives CASSNPGGAHSYEQYF.

V and J are TRBV13 and TRBJ1-5; a possible D gene is TRBD1 (6 bases). With 5 bases removed from V and 5 bases from J, the gap between germline ends came to 22 bases. This CDR3 comprises 17 residues. CDR1 and CDR2 from the germline V gene are PRHDT and FYEKMQ (reference sequence). The CDR3 DNA reads TGTGCCAGCAGCCAAGGTGGGGGGGCAGGGTCTTATCAGCCCCAGCATTTT. Translated, it gives CASSQGGGAGSYQPQHF.

This clonotype was counted at least ten times. The J gene is TRBJ1-5, the V gene TRBV24-1; a weak D match, TRBD1 (5 bases). The V gene lost 5 bases and the J gene lost 2 bases, with 12 bases spanning the gap. From germline, CDR1 is KGHDR and CDR2 SFDVKD. The CDR3 totals 15 residues. CDR3 residues: CATSGRGEGNQPQHF. In DNA form, the CDR3 reads TGTGCCACCAGTGGGCGGGGGGAGGGCAATCAGCCCCAGCATTTT.

This clonotype was counted between two and nine times. The CDR3 protein is CATSRDLGWEAFF. The CDR3 nucleotides read TGTGCCACCAGCAGAGATTTGGGGTGGGAAGCTTTCTTT. The V gene is TRBV15, the J gene TRBJ1-1; D not resolved. With 0 bases removed from V and 8 bases from J, the gap between germline ends came to 10 bases. Germline V gives CDR1 LNHNV, CDR2 YYDKDF (reference sequence). The CDR3 runs to 13 residues.

The rearrangement uses TRBV11-2 and TRBJ2-5, with D possibly matching TRBD2 (5 bases). This CDR3 has 15 amino acids. Germline CDR1 is SGHAT and CDR2 is FQNNGV. Deletions cut 7 bases from V and 5 bases from J, with 20 bases between. The CDR3 DNA follows: TGTGCCAGCACCCCCAGACCGGGGAGTTTGGAGACCCAGTACTTC. Amino acids: CASTPRPGSLETQYF.

This clonotype was found a few times. The chain carries TRBV6-1 and TRBJ2-1, with TRBD2 identical over 9 bases. The germline V gene has CDR1 MNHNS and CDR2 SASEGT. The CDR3 is 15 amino acids. The V segment lost 3 bases and the J segment 5 bases; nucleotides outside the gene matches: 5. The CDR3 nucleotides are TGTGCCAGCAGTGACATAGCGGGAGAACACAATGAGCAGTTCTTC. Translated, it gives CASSDIAGEHNEQFF.

For the CDR3, the DNA is TGTGCCACCAGCAGAGATCGTGGGGGCTTAGGCGAAAAACTGTTTTTT. This sequence encodes CATSRDRGGLGEKLFF. The V call is TRBV15, the J call TRBJ1-4; tentatively, D is TRBD1 (6 bases). V was pared by 0 bases and J by 8 bases, with 16 bases between. CDR1 and CDR2 (germline): LNHNV, YYDKDF (reference sequence). CDR3 length: 16 amino acids.

In DNA form, the CDR3 reads TGTGCCAGCAGCAAAGTCCCAGCCCAGGGAGATACGCAGTATTTT. Protein: CASSKVPAQGDTQYF. The rearrangement links TRBV7-8 to TRBJ2-3; D perhaps matches TRBD1 (5 bases). Germline V lookup: CDR1 SGHVS, CDR2 FQNEAQ. The V gene lost 5 bases and the J gene lost 5 bases, with 17 bases spanning the gap. CDR3 size: 15 residues.

For this clonotype: This clone may be a read error of a much larger clone one base away. The chain carries TRBV9 and TRBJ2-5; 14 bases agree with TRBD2. The junction had 11 bases not matched to a gene; V was cut back by 5 bases and J by 5 bases. Germline V gene sequence: CDR1 SGDLS, CDR2 YYNGEE. The CDR3 length is 17 residues. DNA of the CDR3: TGTGCCAGCAGTGGGGGACTAGCGGGAGCCCGCGGTGAGACCCAGTACTTC. As protein: CASSGGLAGARGETQYF.

This clonotype was observed at least ten times. V and J are TRBV6-5 and TRBJ2-7, with 8 nucleotides matching TRBD1. This CDR3 comprises 15 residues. Germline CDR1 and CDR2: MNHEY and SVGAGI. V lost 2 bases and J lost 3; bases outside the gene matches: 6. CDR3 region: CASSYRQGAGYEQYF. The CDR3 DNA reads as TGTGCCAGCAGTTACAGGCAGGGGGCAGGCTACGAGCAGTACTTC.